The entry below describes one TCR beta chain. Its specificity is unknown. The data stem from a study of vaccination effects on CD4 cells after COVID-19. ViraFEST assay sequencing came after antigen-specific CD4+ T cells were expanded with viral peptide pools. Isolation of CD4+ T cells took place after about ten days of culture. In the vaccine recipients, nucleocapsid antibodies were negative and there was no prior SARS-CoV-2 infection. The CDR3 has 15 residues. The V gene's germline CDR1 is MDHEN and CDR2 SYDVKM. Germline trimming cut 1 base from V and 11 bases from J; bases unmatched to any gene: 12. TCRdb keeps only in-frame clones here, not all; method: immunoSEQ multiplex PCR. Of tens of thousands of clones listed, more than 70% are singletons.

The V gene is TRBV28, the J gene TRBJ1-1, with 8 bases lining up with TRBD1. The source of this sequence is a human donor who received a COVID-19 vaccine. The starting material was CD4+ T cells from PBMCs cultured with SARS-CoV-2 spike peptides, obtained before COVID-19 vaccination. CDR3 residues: CASSLFAAGGKAAFF. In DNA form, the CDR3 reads TGTGCCAGCAGTTTATTCGCGGCAGGGGGCAAGGCGGCTTTCTTT.